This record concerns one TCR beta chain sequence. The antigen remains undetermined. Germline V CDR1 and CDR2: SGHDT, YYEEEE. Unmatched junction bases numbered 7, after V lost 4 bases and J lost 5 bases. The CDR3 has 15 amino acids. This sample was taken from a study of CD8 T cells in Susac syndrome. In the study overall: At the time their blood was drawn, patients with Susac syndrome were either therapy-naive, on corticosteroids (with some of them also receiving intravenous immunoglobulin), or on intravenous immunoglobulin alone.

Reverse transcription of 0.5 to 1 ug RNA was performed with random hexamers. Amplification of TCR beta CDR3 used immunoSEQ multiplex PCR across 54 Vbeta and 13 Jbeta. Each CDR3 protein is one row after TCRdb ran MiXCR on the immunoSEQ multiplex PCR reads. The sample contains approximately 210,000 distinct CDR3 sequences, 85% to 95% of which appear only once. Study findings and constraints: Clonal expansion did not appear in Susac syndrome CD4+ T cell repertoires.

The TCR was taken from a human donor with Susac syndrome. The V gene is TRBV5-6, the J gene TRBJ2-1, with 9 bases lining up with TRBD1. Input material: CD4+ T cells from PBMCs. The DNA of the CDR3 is TGTGCCAGCAGCCTGCCGGGACAGGGAAACAATGAGCAGTTCTTC. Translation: CASSLPGQGNNEQFF. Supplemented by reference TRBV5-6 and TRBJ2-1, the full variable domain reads DAGVTQSPTHLIKTRGQQVTLRCSPKSGHDTVSWYQQALGQGPQFIFQYYEEEERQRGNFPDRFSGHQFPNYSSELNVNALLLGDSALYLCASSLPGQGNNEQFFGPGTRLTVL.